The 8 T cell receptor beta chains below were found in one sample sequenced in a study of T cells in Graves' hyperthyroidism and ophthalmopathy. The source material, RNA transcripts, was used to amplify TCR beta CDR3 regions. An initial round of RT-PCR targeting the TCR CDR3 relied on the HTBI primer set. TCRdb re-derived calls from the multiplex PCR reads in MiXCR, one entry per CDR3 protein. This table holds around 690,000 distinct CDR3 sequences, approximately 15% found once. The sample taken for sequencing was blood. These receptors all come from a man aged 50 or older with Graves' hyperthyroidism.

This rearrangement joins TRBV9 to TRBJ2-5; D ambiguous. The CDR3 covers 12 residues. Germline CDR1 and CDR2: SGDLS and YYNGEE. The V end was cut by 0 bases, the J end by 5 bases, with 5 bases between. The CDR3 DNA reads as TGTGCCAGCAGCGTAGACGGGGAGACCCAGTACTTC. It translates to CASSVDGETQYF.

This clonotype has just a few counts. V and J are TRBV9 and TRBJ2-3; perhaps TRBD1 as D (5 bases). CDR1 and CDR2 (germline): SGDLS, YYNGEE. V lost 0 bases and J 3 bases, leaving 11 bases between the germline ends. There are 15 residues in the CDR3. The CDR3 loop reads CASSVDWGSTDTQYF. CDR3 in DNA: TGTGCCAGCAGCGTAGACTGGGGCAGTACAGATACGCAGTATTTT.

The chain is built from TRBV29-1 and TRBJ2-1, with 10 bases lining up with TRBD2. The V gene end was trimmed by 2 bases and the J gene end by 4 bases; junction bases not matched to a gene: 5. The CDR3 contains 15 residues. In germline, CDR1 is SQVTM, CDR2 ANQGSEA. The CDR3 nucleotides are TGCAGCGTTGAACCAGCGGGAGGGTTGTACAATGAGCAGTTCTTC. Translating gives CSVEPAGGLYNEQFF.

This clonotype was counted ten times or more. The chain combines TRBV24-1 with TRBJ2-1; 7 bases agree with TRBD2. Losses at the gene ends were 9 bases for V and 6 bases for J; bases not matched to a gene: 4. The CDR3 covers 12 residues. CDR1 is KGHDR, CDR2 SFDVKD, per germline. DNA for the CDR3: TGTGCCACCGGGGGAGGGCGCAATGAGCAGTTCTTC. Its translation is CATGGGRNEQFF.

Regarding this clonotype: A far more abundant clone sits one base away, making this likely a read error. The gene calls are TRBV28 and TRBJ1-5; the D is unclear. Germline loops: CDR1 MDHEN, CDR2 SYDVKM. The CDR3 consists of 11 residues. V was clipped by 7 bases and J by 3 bases, with 4 bases between them. The CDR3 reads CASNDNQPQHF. Here the CDR3 DNA reads TGTGCCAGCAATGACAATCAGCCCCAGCATTTT.

The chain joins TRBV6-2 or TRBV6-3 to TRBJ2-2, with 7 bases that match TRBD1. V lost 3 bases and J lost 6; bases outside the gene matches: 10. Per germline, CDR1 MNHEY and CDR2 SVGEGT. The CDR3 contains 16 residues. The CDR3 spells CASSYNDRVRAGELFF. The CDR3, as DNA: TGTGCCAGCAGTTATAACGACAGGGTTCGGGCCGGGGAGCTGTTTTTT.

In this sample, this clonotype turned up a few times. The V and J genes are TRBV7-9 and TRBJ2-7; possibly TRBD2 for D (5 bases). CDR3 length equals 10 residues. Trimming left V 8 bases short and J 6 bases short, with 8 bases between. Germline values: CDR1 SEHNR, CDR2 FQNEAQ (reference sequence). The CDR3 here is CASGGSEQYF. DNA of the CDR3: TGTGCCAGCGGAGGAAGCGAGCAGTACTTC.

J is TRBJ2-1 and V is TRBV5-1; 12 bases line up with TRBD2. After removal of 2 bases from V and 0 bases from J, the junction contained 6 bases not matched to a gene. Germline V CDR1 and CDR2: SGHRS, YFSETQ. The CDR3 has 18 amino acids. CDR3 protein: CASSFRLAGASSYNEQFF. The CDR3 region has the DNA TGCGCCAGCAGCTTTAGACTAGCGGGAGCCAGCTCCTACAATGAGCAGTTCTTC.